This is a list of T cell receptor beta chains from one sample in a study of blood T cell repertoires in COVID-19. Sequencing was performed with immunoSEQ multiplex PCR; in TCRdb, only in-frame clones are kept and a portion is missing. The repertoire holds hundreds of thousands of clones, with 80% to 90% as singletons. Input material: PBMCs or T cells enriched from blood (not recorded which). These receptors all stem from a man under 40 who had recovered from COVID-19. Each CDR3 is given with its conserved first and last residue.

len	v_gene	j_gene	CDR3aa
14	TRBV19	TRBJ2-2	CASSTGGNTGELFF
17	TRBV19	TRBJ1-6	CASSIGSRQGRNSPLHF
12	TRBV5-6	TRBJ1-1	CASSLAPAEAFF
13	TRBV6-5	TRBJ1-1	CASSYQMNTEAFF
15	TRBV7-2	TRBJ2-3	CASSLAGLVTDTQYF
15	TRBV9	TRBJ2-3	CASSPPAGLTDTQYF
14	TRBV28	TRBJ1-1	CASEIGQGYTEAFF
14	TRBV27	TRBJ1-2	CASGWTDTNYGYTF
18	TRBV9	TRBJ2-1	CASSVVFGGRGSLNEQFF
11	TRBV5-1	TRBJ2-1	CASSPDNEQFF
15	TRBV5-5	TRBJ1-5	CASSLTGIRNQPQHF
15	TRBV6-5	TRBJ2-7	CASSYAGGAGYEQYF